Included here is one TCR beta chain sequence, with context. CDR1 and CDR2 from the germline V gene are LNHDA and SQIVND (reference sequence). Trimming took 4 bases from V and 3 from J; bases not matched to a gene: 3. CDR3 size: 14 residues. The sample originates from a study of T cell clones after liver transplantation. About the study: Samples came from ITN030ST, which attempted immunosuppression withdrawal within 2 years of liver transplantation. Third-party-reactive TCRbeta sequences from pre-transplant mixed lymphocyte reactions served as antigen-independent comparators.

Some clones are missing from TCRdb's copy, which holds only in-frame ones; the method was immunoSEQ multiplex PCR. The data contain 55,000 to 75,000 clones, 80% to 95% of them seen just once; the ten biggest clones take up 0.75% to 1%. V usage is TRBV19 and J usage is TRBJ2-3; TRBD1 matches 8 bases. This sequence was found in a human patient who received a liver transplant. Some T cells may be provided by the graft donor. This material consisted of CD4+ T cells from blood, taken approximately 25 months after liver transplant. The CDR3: CASSTRQGTDTQYF. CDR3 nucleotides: TGTGCCAGTAGTACCCGACAGGGGACAGATACGCAGTATTTT.